Below, 32 T cell receptor beta chains from the same sample are listed, as sequenced in a study of CD8 T cells in ankylosing spondylitis. Study observations and caveats: One TCR beta motif, made up of roughly eight highly homologous variants, appeared characteristic of ankylosing spondylitis blood.

These receptors lack a known antigen. TCRdb redid the calling of the 5' RACE reads with MiXCR, one entry per CDR3 protein. Among hundreds of thousands of distinct CDR3 sequences listed, roughly 26% were seen once. Sample: blood, either unsorted or a sorted T cell fraction (not recorded which). These receptors all come from a male donor with ankylosing spondylitis.

This clonotype was found many times. V and J are TRBV2 and TRBJ1-1; 8 positions match TRBD1. This CDR3 is 13 amino acids long. The germline V gene has CDR1 SNHLY and CDR2 FYNNEI. V trimming: 7 bases; J trimming: 6 bases; junction bases outside the gene matches: 7. CDR3: CASKGQGASEAFF. CDR3 in DNA: TGTGCCAGCAAGGGCCAGGGGGCCTCTGAAGCTTTCTTT.

The chain combines TRBV2 with TRBJ1-1, with no clear D. With 5 bases removed from V and 6 bases from J, the gap between germline ends came to 13 bases. This CDR3 region has 13 residues. Germline V CDR1 and CDR2: SNHLY, FYNNEI. The CDR3 bases are TGTGCCAGCAGTAGGATTAGGGATGCTGAAGCTTTCTTT. Protein product: CASSRIRDAEAFF.

Written as DNA, the CDR3 is TGTGCCAGCAAGGGGGACGGAAATGAGCAGTTCTTC. Its protein is CASKGDGNEQFF. V usage is TRBV2 and J usage is TRBJ2-1; possibly TRBD1 for D (6 bases). V lost 7 bases to trimming and J lost 7 bases, with 11 bases between them. Germline-derived CDR1 and CDR2 are SNHLY and FYNNEI. CDR3 length: 12 amino acids. Looking up the rest from reference TRBV2 and TRBJ2-1 gives the full variable domain: EPEVTQTPSHQVTQMGQEVILRCVPISNHLYFYWYRQILGQKVEFLVSFYNNEISEKSEIFDDQFSVERPDGSNFTLKIRSTKLEDSAMYFCASKGDGNEQFFGPGTRLTVL.

The rearrangement links TRBV5-1 to TRBJ1-5; D gene ambiguous. Germline lookup yields CDR1 SGHRS and CDR2 YFSETQ. CDR3 length: 14 amino acids. Trimming pared 5 bases from V and 1 base from J, leaving 10 bases between. CDR3 protein: CASRLDSSNQPQHF. The DNA for the CDR3 is TGCGCCAGCAGGTTAGACTCGAGCAATCAGCCCCAGCATTTT.

V is TRBV7-6 and J is TRBJ2-7, with TRBD2 as a possible D gene (5 bases). This CDR3 region has 15 residues. Germline V lookup: CDR1 SGHVS, CDR2 FNYEAQ. Trimming shortened V by 6 bases and J by 6 bases, and 21 bases separated the two germline ends. The CDR3 region has the DNA TGTGCCAGCAGTCCCCTCGGAGAGGGTTCGTTCGAGCAGTACTTC. Translation gives CASSPLGEGSFEQYF.

The chain employs TRBV20-1 and TRBJ2-3, with 16 bases fitting TRBD2. The V gene's germline CDR1 is DFQATT and CDR2 SNEGSKA (reference sequence). The trim removed 1 base at V and 6 bases at J, leaving 4 bases unmatched. The CDR3 has 16 amino acids. The DNA for the CDR3 is TGCAGTGCTAGAGGGGGACTAGCGGGAGGGCTGGATACGCAGTATTTT. This translates into CSARGGLAGGLDTQYF.

The chain combines TRBV5-1 with TRBJ2-1; the match to TRBD1 covers 7 bases. CDR1 is SGHRS, CDR2 YFSETQ, per germline. The CDR3 covers 15 residues. V lost 4 bases to trimming and J lost 7 bases; unmatched junction nucleotides: 11. CDR3 DNA sequence: TGCGCCAGCAGCCAAGGGGGCTCCACTAGTAATGAGCAGTTCTTC. Translated, it gives CASSQGGSTSNEQFF.

V usage is TRBV5-6 and J usage is TRBJ1-5; 9 nucleotides line up with TRBD1. The V and J ends lost 1 base and 5 bases, in that order; junction bases with no gene match: 7. Germline CDR1 and CDR2: SGHDT and YYEEEE. This CDR3 contains 16 residues. The CDR3 DNA is TGTGCCAGCAGCTTGTGGGACAGGGTGATTGATCAGCCCCAGCATTTT. As protein: CASSLWDRVIDQPQHF.

This clonotype was counted a few times. The chain recombines TRBV5-4 with TRBJ2-7, with 9 bases aligning to TRBD1. CDR1 and CDR2 (germline): SGHNT, YYREEE (reference sequence). Losses at the gene ends were 4 bases for V and 2 bases for J; bases not matched to a gene: 7. The CDR3 spans 15 residues. CDR3 coding DNA: TGTGCCAGCAGCGCGGGACAGGGAAGGACCTACGAGCAGTACTTC. Translated, it gives CASSAGQGRTYEQYF.

This chain uses TRBV28 with TRBJ2-1; D possibly corresponds to TRBD2 (5 bases). V was shortened by 7 bases and J by 8 bases, with 18 bases between the two germline ends. From germline, CDR1 is MDHEN and CDR2 SYDVKM. CDR3 length equals 14 residues. The CDR3 loop is CASILAGVAHEQFF. The CDR3 bases are TGTGCCAGCATCCTAGCAGGCGTGGCTCATGAGCAGTTCTTC.

The rearrangement uses TRBV7-6 and TRBJ2-2; D possibly corresponds to TRBD1 (5 bases). Germline values: CDR1 SGHVS, CDR2 FNYEAQ. The CDR3 sequence is 16 residues long. V lost 1 base and J 0 bases, leaving 9 bases between the germline ends. CDR3 residues: CASSLDRHANTGELFF. CDR3 DNA: TGTGCCAGCAGCTTAGACAGGCATGCGAACACCGGGGAGCTGTTTTTT.

This rearrangement joins TRBV25-1 to TRBJ2-3; D is undetermined. The V gene lost 2 bases and the J gene lost 1 base, with 13 bases spanning the gap. This CDR3 contains 16 residues. The germline gives CDR1 MGHDK, CDR2 SYGVNS. In DNA form, the CDR3 reads TGTGCCAGCAGTGAAAGGCCCGGTTGGGGCACAGATACGCAGTATTTT. Translation: CASSERPGWGTDTQYF.

As regards this clonotype: The junction departs from germline at one end; a sequencing error may be responsible. The chain joins TRBV20-1 to TRBJ1-5; 9 bases match TRBD1. CDR3 size: 15 residues. Germline loops: CDR1 DFQATT, CDR2 SNEGSKA (reference sequence). The CDR3: CSASPTGGPNQTQHF. In nucleotides, the CDR3 is TGCAGTGCTAGCCCGACAGGGGGACCAAATCAGACCCAGCATTTT.

The CDR3 DNA reads as TGCGCCAGCAGCTTGTGGACGGGGCACAATGAGCAGTTCTTC. This gives the protein CASSLWTGHNEQFF. V and J are TRBV5-1 and TRBJ2-1, with D perhaps TRBD1 or TRBD2 (5 bases each). The CDR3 has 14 amino acids. CDR1 and CDR2 (germline): SGHRS, YFSETQ. V lost 1 base, J lost 5 bases, and 10 bases lay in between.

In this sample, this clonotype turned up a few times. J is TRBJ2-5 and V is TRBV20-1; TRBD1 might be the D (5 bases). V gave up 3 bases and J gave up 1 base, with 18 bases separating them. The CDR3 is 16 residues long. The V gene's germline CDR1 is DFQATT and CDR2 SNEGSKA (reference sequence). CDR3 bases: TGCAGTGCTAGTTCCGATTCGCGGACACTCCAAGAGACCCAGTACTTC. Protein sequence: CSASSDSRTLQETQYF.

The DNA of the CDR3 is TGTGCCAGCAGTTTTCTCGGGAGGGAGGATGAGCAGTTCTTC. Translation: CASSFLGREDEQFF. The rearrangement uses TRBV27 and TRBJ2-1; 8 nucleotides align to TRBD2. CDR1 and CDR2 from the germline V gene are MNHEY and SMNVEV (reference sequence). This CDR3 is built from 14 residues. J was trimmed by 8 bases and V by 3 bases; bases with no gene match: 6.

This clonotype has at least ten counts. V is TRBV5-1 and J is TRBJ2-7, with D possibly matching TRBD2 (6 bases). V was cut by 4 bases and J by 5 bases, with 13 bases left in between. CDR3 size: 13 residues. The germline V gene has CDR1 SGHRS and CDR2 YFSETQ. The CDR3 spells CASSEGGSDEQYF. DNA for the CDR3: TGCGCCAGCAGCGAGGGAGGTTCTGACGAGCAGTACTTC.

The CDR3 is CASRSSGQETQYF. The DNA of the CDR3 is TGTGCCAGTAGGAGTAGCGGCCAAGAGACCCAGTACTTC. V is TRBV19 and J is TRBJ2-5; the D gene is possibly TRBD2 (6 bases). The ends were cut back, 6 bases at V and 1 base at J, with 9 bases in the middle. The germline CDR1 and CDR2 sequences are LNHDA and SQIVND (reference sequence). This CDR3 comprises 13 residues.

This clonotype was detected a few times. The chain carries TRBV15 and TRBJ2-7, with 7 bases lining up with TRBD2. In germline, CDR1 is LNHNV, CDR2 YYDKDF (reference sequence). This CDR3 comprises 14 residues. Unmatched junction bases numbered 3, after V lost 0 bases and J lost 4 bases. DNA of the CDR3: TGTGCCACCAGCAGAGAACCTAGCGGTTACGAGCAGTACTTC. Translating gives CATSREPSGYEQYF.

Concerning this clonotype: A much larger clone is a single base away; this may be a read error. This rearrangement joins TRBV5-1 to TRBJ2-1, with 8 positions matching TRBD2. The ends lost 4 bases at V and 0 bases at J; junction bases unmatched: 3. This CDR3 is 15 amino acids long. Looked up from germline, CDR1 is SGHRS and CDR2 is YFSETQ. The CDR3 DNA sequence: TGCGCCAGCAGCCCGACTAGCGCCTCCTACAATGAGCAGTTCTTC. It specifies CASSPTSASYNEQFF.

This clonotype was detected a few times. The chain uses TRBV5-1 and TRBJ1-6; a possible D gene is TRBD1 (6 bases). Germline CDR1 SGHRS, CDR2 YFSETQ. Trimming removed 3 bases at V and 5 bases at J, with 9 bases between. The CDR3 covers 14 residues. The CDR3 region is CASSSQGDNSPLHF. For the CDR3, the DNA is TGCGCCAGCAGCTCACAGGGAGATAATTCACCCCTCCACTTT.

About this clonotype itself: A junction boundary mismatches the germline segment, possibly from a read error. J is TRBJ2-1 and V is TRBV11-2; maybe TRBD1 (5 bases). The CDR3 length is 15 residues. Germline CDR1 reads SGHAT; CDR2 reads FQNNGV. DNA of the CDR3: TGTGCCAGCAGCGTAGACAGCAGCTCCTACAATGAGCAGTTCTTC. Translating gives CASSVDSSSYNEQFF. Full variable domain (missing parts from reference TRBV11-2 and TRBJ2-1): EAGVAQSPRYKIIEKRQSVAFWCNPISGHATLYWYQQILGQGPKLLIQFQNNGVVDDSQLPKDRFSAERLKGVDSTLKIQPAKLEDSAVYLCASSVDSSSYNEQFFGPGTRLTVL.

This clonotype was seen only a few times. The chain uses TRBV7-2 and TRBJ1-1; possible D gene TRBD1, 5 bases. Germline CDR1 reads SGHTA; CDR2 reads FQGNSA. V lost 5 bases, J lost 2 bases, and 15 bases lay in between. This CDR3 region has 15 residues. CDR3 nucleotides: TGTGCCAGCAGCCCCCGGAGGGGCCAAAACACTGAAGCTTTCTTT. This sequence encodes CASSPRRGQNTEAFF. Variable domain in full (rest from reference TRBV7-2 and TRBJ1-1): GAGVSQSPSNKVTEKGKDVELRCDPISGHTALYWYRQSLGQGLEFLIYFQGNSAPDKSGLPSDRFSAERTGGSVSTLTIQRTQQEDSAVYLCASSPRRGQNTEAFFGQGTRLTVV.

This sequence joins TRBV10-3 and TRBJ2-3; a possible D gene is TRBD1 (6 bases). Between the trimmed V and J ends, which lost 10 bases and 3 bases, there was a span of 14 bases. Germline CDR1 is ENHRY and CDR2 is SYGVKD. The CDR3 has 13 amino acids. The CDR3 region is CANRQDITDTQYF. For the CDR3, the DNA is TGTGCCAACAGACAGGATATTACAGATACGCAGTATTTT.

The CDR3 bases are TGTGCCACCAGCAGGGACGGATTCCACAATCAGCCCCAGCATTTT. Protein product: CATSRDGFHNQPQHF. This chain uses TRBV15 with TRBJ1-5; no clear D. CDR3 length: 15 residues. Deletions cut 3 bases from V and 3 bases from J, with 12 bases between. Germline V gives CDR1 LNHNV, CDR2 YYDKDF (reference sequence).

V usage is TRBV5-1 and J usage is TRBJ2-1; possibly TRBD1 or TRBD2 for D (5 bases each). CDR3 length equals 15 residues. V was shortened by 5 bases and J by 0 bases, with 12 bases between the two germline ends. Looked up from germline, CDR1 is SGHRS and CDR2 is YFSETQ. CDR3 sequence: CASSPGTYSYNEQFF. The DNA for the CDR3 is TGCGCCAGCAGTCCCGGGACGTACTCCTACAATGAGCAGTTCTTC.

The chain joins TRBV11-1 to TRBJ2-1; 9 nucleotides agree with TRBD2. Germline assignment: CDR1 SGHAT and CDR2 FQDESV (reference sequence). V lost 3 bases to trimming and J lost 5 bases; unmatched junction nucleotides: 5. The CDR3 consists of 15 residues. The CDR3 DNA reads as TGTGCCAGCAGCTTCTCTAGCGGGAAAAACAATGAGCAGTTCTTC. It encodes CASSFSSGKNNEQFF.

This clonotype was picked up a small number of times. This rearrangement joins TRBV20-1 to TRBJ2-5, with D tentatively TRBD1 or TRBD2 (5 bases each). The germline CDR1 and CDR2 sequences are DFQATT and SNEGSKA (reference sequence). Trimming took off 0 bases at V and 4 bases at J, with 18 bases between the two ends. The CDR3 loop spans 16 amino acids. The CDR3 is CSARDPGTGLGETQYF. CDR3 in DNA: TGCAGTGCTAGAGATCCAGGGACGGGGCTTGGAGAGACCCAGTACTTC.

The chain employs TRBV12-3 or TRBV12-4 and TRBJ1-2, with D uncertain. CDR3 size: 13 residues. V was pared by 1 base and J by 8 bases, with 11 bases between. CDR3 protein: CASSLGGAFGYTF. The CDR3 DNA reads TGTGCCAGCAGTTTAGGGGGAGCCTTCGGCTACACCTTC.

The chain has TRBV11-2 and TRBJ1-4; D is ambiguous. V was pared by 1 base and J by 8 bases, with 11 bases between. CDR1 is SGHAT, CDR2 FQNNGV, per germline. This CDR3 has 14 residues. CDR3 sequence: CASSLGGYSEKLFF. CDR3 DNA: TGTGCCAGCAGCTTAGGAGGTTACAGCGAAAAACTGTTTTTT.

This rearrangement joins TRBV5-1 to TRBJ1-6; D unresolved. Germline CDR1 SGHRS, CDR2 YFSETQ. The CDR3 has 14 amino acids. V was trimmed by 0 bases and J by 5 bases, leaving 6 bases between them. The DNA of the CDR3 is TGCGCCAGCAGCTTGGACAATAATAATTCACCCCTCCACTTT. Encoded protein: CASSLDNNNSPLHF.

This chain connects TRBV20-1 to TRBJ2-7, with TRBD1 matching 8 bases. The CDR3 is 13 amino acids. The junction had 5 bases not matched to a gene; V was cut back by 5 bases and J by 2 bases. Germline CDR1 is DFQATT and CDR2 is SNEGSKA (reference sequence). Here the CDR3 reads CSAPDRAPYEQYF. For the CDR3, the DNA is TGCAGTGCTCCGGACAGGGCCCCCTACGAGCAGTACTTC.